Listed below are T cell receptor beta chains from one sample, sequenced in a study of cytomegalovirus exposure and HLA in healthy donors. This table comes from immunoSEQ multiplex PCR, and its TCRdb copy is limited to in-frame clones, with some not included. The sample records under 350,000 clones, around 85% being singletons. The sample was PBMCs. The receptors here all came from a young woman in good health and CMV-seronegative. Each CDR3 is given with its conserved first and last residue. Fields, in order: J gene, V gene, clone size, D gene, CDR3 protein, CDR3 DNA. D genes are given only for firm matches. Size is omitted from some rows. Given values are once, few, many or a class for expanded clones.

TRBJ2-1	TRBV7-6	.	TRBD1	CASSSQGTGVNEQFF	TGTGCCAGCAGCTCCCAAGGGACAGGGGTAAATGAGCAGTTCTTC
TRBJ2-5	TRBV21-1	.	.	CASSCRRGKETQYF	TGTGCCAGCAGCTGTCGACGAGGGAAAGAGACCCAGTACTTC
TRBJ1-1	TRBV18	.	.	CASLEDREFYTEAFF	TGTGCCAGCTTAGAGGACCGGGAGTTTTATACTGAAGCTTTCTTT
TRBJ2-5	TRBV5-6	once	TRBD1	CASNRQGGQETQYF	TGTGCCAGCAATCGACAGGGGGGCCAAGAGACCCAGTACTTC
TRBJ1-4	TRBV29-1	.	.	CSVLGSPNEKLFF	TGCAGCGTTCTTGGCAGTCCTAATGAAAAACTGTTTTTT
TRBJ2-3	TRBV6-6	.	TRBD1	CASSHGQGTDTQYF	TGTGCCAGCAGTCACGGACAGGGCACAGATACGCAGTATTTT
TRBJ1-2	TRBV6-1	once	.	CASIRGADYGYTF	TGTGCCAGCATTCGGGGGGCTGACTATGGCTACACCTTC
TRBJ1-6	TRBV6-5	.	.	CASSYSIAYNSPLHF	TGTGCCAGCAGTTACAGTATAGCCTATAATTCACCCCTCCACTTT
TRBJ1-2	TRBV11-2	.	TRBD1	CASSSGQGVVGYTF	TGTGCCAGCAGCTCGGGACAGGGGGTAGTTGGCTACACCTTC
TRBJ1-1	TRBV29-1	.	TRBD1	CSVDLGQGNTEAFF	TGCAGCGTTGACCTGGGACAGGGGAACACTGAAGCTTTCTTT
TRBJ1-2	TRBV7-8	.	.	CASVPNRVANYGYTF	TGTGCCAGCGTTCCTAACAGGGTTGCTAACTATGGCTACACCTTC
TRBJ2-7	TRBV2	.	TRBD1	CASRYRGSNEQYF	TGTGCCAGCAGGTACAGGGGTTCCAACGAGCAGTACTTC
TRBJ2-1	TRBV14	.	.	CASSQVHEGLFYNEQFF	TGTGCCAGCAGCCAAGTTCATGAGGGCCTGTTCTACAATGAGCAGTTCTTC
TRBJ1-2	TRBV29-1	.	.	CSVLDSGFYGYTF	TGCAGCGTCCTGGACAGTGGCTTCTATGGCTACACCTTC
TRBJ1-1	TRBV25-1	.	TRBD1	CASNPDRGNTEAFF	TGTGCCAGTAATCCCGACAGGGGGAACACTGAAGCTTTCTTT
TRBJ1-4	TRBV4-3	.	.	CASSQDRSGRMPLATNEKLFF	TGCGCCAGCAGCCAAGACCGCAGCGGGAGGATGCCCCTTGCAACTAATGAAAAACTGTTTTTT
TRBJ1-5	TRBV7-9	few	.	CASSMGGYSNQPQHF	TGTGCCAGCAGCATGGGAGGCTACAGCAATCAGCCCCAGCATTTT
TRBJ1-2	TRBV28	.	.	CASSYYDIMKGRGTYGYTF	TGTGCCAGCAGTTACTATGACATTATGAAGGGACGGGGGACCTATGGCTACACCTTC
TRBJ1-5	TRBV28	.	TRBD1	CASSFLGGGSNQPQHF	TGTGCCAGCAGTTTCCTAGGGGGCGGCAGCAATCAGCCCCAGCATTTT
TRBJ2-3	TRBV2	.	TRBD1	CASGDRGTDTQYF	TGTGCCAGCGGTGACAGGGGCACAGATACGCAGTATTTT
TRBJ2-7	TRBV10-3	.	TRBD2	CAIGRVGNEQYF	TGTGCCATCGGGAGGGTCGGGAACGAGCAGTACTTC
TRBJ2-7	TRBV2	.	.	CASRPGLRGAALGEQYF	TGTGCCAGCAGGCCCGGTCTCCGGGGGGCCGCCCTAGGAGAGCAGTACTTC
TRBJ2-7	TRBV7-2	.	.	CASSPLTGVFHEQYF	TGTGCCAGCAGCCCGCTAACGGGAGTCTTCCACGAGCAGTACTTC
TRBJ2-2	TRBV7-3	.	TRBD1	CASSSFTGGIHTGELFF	TGTGCCAGCAGCTCCTTCACAGGGGGTATACACACCGGGGAGCTGTTTTTT
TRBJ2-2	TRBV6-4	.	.	CASSDSTNTGELFF	TGTGCCAGCAGTGACTCTACGAACACCGGGGAGCTGTTTTTT
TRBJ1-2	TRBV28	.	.	CASSIGQTYGYTF	TGTGCCAGCAGTATCGGACAGACCTATGGCTACACCTTC
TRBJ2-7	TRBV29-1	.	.	CSVEAPGEFYEQYF	TGCAGCGTCGAAGCCCCGGGGGAGTTCTACGAGCAGTACTTC
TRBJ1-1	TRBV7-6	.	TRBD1	CASSLAMRGPNTEAFF	TGTGCCAGCAGCTTAGCGATGAGGGGGCCGAACACTGAAGCTTTCTTT
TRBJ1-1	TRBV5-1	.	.	CASSPRTDRRNTEAFF	TGCGCCAGCAGCCCACGGACAGACCGAAGGAACACTGAAGCTTTCTTT
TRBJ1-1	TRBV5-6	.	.	CASSLPLGDTEAFF	TGTGCCAGCAGCTTGCCCCTAGGAGACACTGAAGCTTTCTTT
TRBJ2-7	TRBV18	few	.	CASSPSLSTTWEQYF	TGTGCCAGCTCACCGTCTCTGTCTACTACGTGGGAGCAGTACTTC
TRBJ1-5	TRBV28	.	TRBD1	CASSPGQSNQPQHF	TGTGCCAGCAGTCCGGGACAGTCAAATCAGCCCCAGCATTTT
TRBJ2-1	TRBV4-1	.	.	CASSQAVRGNEQFF	TGCGCCAGCAGCCAAGCAGTTAGGGGCAATGAGCAGTTCTTC
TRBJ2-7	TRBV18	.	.	CASFSNPDSISYEQYF	TGTGCCAGCTTTTCCAACCCCGACAGCATATCCTACGAGCAGTACTTC
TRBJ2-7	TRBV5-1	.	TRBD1	CASSLASGTGYEQYF	TGCGCCAGCAGCTTGGCCTCTGGGACAGGCTACGAGCAGTACTTC
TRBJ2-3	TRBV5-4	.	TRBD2	CASSSRLAGPGGDTQYF	TGTGCCAGCAGCTCGAGACTAGCGGGGCCGGGAGGAGATACGCAGTATTTT
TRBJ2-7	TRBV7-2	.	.	CASSLDYSYEQYF	TGTGCCAGCAGCTTAGACTACTCCTACGAGCAGTACTTC
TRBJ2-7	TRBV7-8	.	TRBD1	CASNLGRGRGPEQYF	TGTGCCAGCAACCTTGGCCGCGGCAGGGGGCCCGAGCAGTACTTC
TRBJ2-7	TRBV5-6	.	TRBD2	CASSFGLAGYEQYF	TGTGCCAGCAGTTTTGGACTAGCGGGGTACGAGCAGTACTTC
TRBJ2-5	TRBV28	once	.	CASSLRRPETQYF	TGTGCCAGCAGTTTACGGAGACCCGAGACCCAGTACTTC
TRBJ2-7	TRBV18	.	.	CASSPPQVREQYF	TGTGCCAGCTCACCGCCACAGGTTAGGGAGCAGTACTTC
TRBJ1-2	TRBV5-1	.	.	CASSLGEVYGYTF	TGCGCCAGCAGCTTGGGTGAGGTCTATGGCTACACCTTC
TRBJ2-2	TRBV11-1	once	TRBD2	CASSETSGRPYTGELFF	TGTGCCAGCAGCGAGACTAGCGGGAGGCCCTACACCGGGGAGCTGTTTTTT
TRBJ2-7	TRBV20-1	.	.	CSAGSYEQYF	TGCAGTGCTGGGAGCTACGAGCAGTACTTC
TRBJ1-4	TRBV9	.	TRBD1	CASSEAGTGVGEKLFF	TGTGCCAGCAGCGAAGCCGGGACAGGGGTGGGTGAAAAACTGTTTTTT
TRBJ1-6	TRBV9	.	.	CASSADSSYNSPLHF	TGTGCCAGCAGCGCCGACAGCTCCTATAATTCACCCCTCCACTTT
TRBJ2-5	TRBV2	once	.	CASLEGQGSETQYF	TGTGCCAGCTTAGAAGGTCAGGGGAGTGAGACCCAGTACTTC